These T cell receptor beta chains were read from a single sample in a study of T-cell memory formation after mild COVID-19. Each CDR3 protein is one row after TCRdb ran MiXCR on the 5' RACE reads. The top ten hold 15% of the sample, which has fewer than 30,000 distinct CDR3 sequences, 12% seen once. Input material: PBMCs or a T cell subset sorted from them (not recorded which). The receptors shown here come from an adult woman who had mild COVID-19 (a few samples of this study predate the infection). Cell type and time point are not known. Each CDR3 is given with its conserved first and last residue. D genes are given only for firm matches. Some rows mark clone size as missing; the rest say once, few, many or name a class of expanded clone.

v_call	j_call	d_call	clone_size	cdr3_aa	cdr3_nt
TRBV7-2	TRBJ1-5	-	many	CASSLFLDLNQPQHF	TGTGCCAGCAGCTTATTTCTGGACCTCAATCAGCCCCAGCATTTT
TRBV19	TRBJ2-2	-	few	CASSIGGRGTGELFF	TGTGCCAGTAGTATCGGGGGCAGGGGAACCGGGGAGCTGTTTTTT
TRBV5-1	TRBJ2-3	TRBD2	many	CASSLSLAGMSTDTQYF	TGCGCCAGCAGCTTGTCGCTAGCGGGGATGAGCACAGATACGCAGTATTTT
TRBV3-1	TRBJ1-1	-	many	CASSQDQFTEAFF	TGTGCCAGCAGCCAGGACCAGTTCACTGAAGCTTTCTTT
TRBV7-9	TRBJ2-5	TRBD1	many	CASSQGQGKETQYF	TGTGCCAGCAGCCAGGGACAGGGAAAAGAGACCCAGTACTTC
TRBV29-1	TRBJ1-2	-	many	CSVVQGDKGYTF	TGCAGCGTAGTTCAGGGAGACAAAGGCTACACCTTC
TRBV10-3	TRBJ2-2	-	many	CAISESARGELFF	TGTGCCATCAGTGAGTCCGCCCGCGGGGAGCTGTTTTTT
TRBV5-6	TRBJ1-2	TRBD1	many	CASSPEATGGRGYTF	TGTGCCAGCAGCCCCGAAGCGACAGGGGGAAGGGGCTACACCTTC
TRBV7-8	TRBJ2-7	TRBD2	many	CASSPRIVTSGGSYEQYF	TGTGCCAGCAGCCCCCGGATAGTGACTAGCGGGGGGTCCTACGAGCAGTACTTC
TRBV5-6	TRBJ1-1	-	many	CASSLEWRRTEAFF	TGTGCCAGCAGCTTGGAATGGAGGAGGACTGAAGCTTTCTTT
TRBV12-3/TRBV12-4	TRBJ1-6	-	-	CASSLGALNSPLHF	TGTGCCAGCAGTTTAGGGGCCCTAAATTCACCCCTCCACTTT
TRBV6-5	TRBJ2-1	-	many	CASSYEAGRSYNEQFF	TGTGCCAGCAGTTATGAGGCGGGAAGGTCCTACAATGAGCAGTTCTTC
TRBV4-3	TRBJ2-5	-	many	CASSQDEGTETQYF	TGCGCCAGCAGCCAAGATGAGGGAACGGAGACCCAGTACTTC
TRBV9	TRBJ2-7	-	many	CASSVGTLDGYEQYF	TGTGCCAGCAGCGTAGGGACCCTCGACGGCTACGAGCAGTACTTC
TRBV7-9	TRBJ1-1	TRBD1	many	CASSSPGQGTTEAFF	TGTGCCAGCAGCTCCCCGGGACAGGGGACTACAGAAGCTTTCTTT
TRBV6-2/TRBV6-3	TRBJ2-1	-	many	CASRAWRVSYNEQFF	TGTGCCAGCAGGGCTTGGAGGGTGTCCTACAATGAGCAGTTCTTC
TRBV14	TRBJ2-3	TRBD2	-	CASSPRGGFADTQYF	TGTGCCAGCAGCCCGCGGGGGGGCTTCGCAGATACGCAGTATTTT